This T cell receptor beta chain is drawn from a study of radiation and T cells in renal cell carcinoma. Regarding the study as a whole: In blood, top tumor clones expanded by 2 weeks, shrinking by 4.

Some clones are missing from TCRdb's copy, which holds only in-frame ones; the method was immunoSEQ multiplex PCR. The sample yields roughly 130,000 clones, 85% to 90% seen once. In regard to this clone: The antigen is undetermined.

Time point of the sample: blood 2 weeks post-SBRT. Treatment denoted: 15 Gy SBRT to primary tumor, nephrectomy 4 weeks later. After SBRT, blood was collected at 2 and 4 weeks, plus baseline. The patient's renal cell carcinoma had clear cell pathology. Germline V gene sequence: CDR1 SGHTA, CDR2 FQGNSA. This CDR3 is 17 amino acids long. J lost 6 bases, V lost 1 base, and 13 bases had no gene match. The TCR sequence derives from a woman aged 70-85 years with renal cell carcinoma. The material sequenced was blood, taken from a patient whose treatment included radiotherapy and nephrectomy. The chain joins TRBV7-2 to TRBJ1-2; TRBD1 matches 8 bases. Written as DNA, the CDR3 is TGTGCCAGCAGCTTAGACGTACTCAGGACAGGGAAACATGGCTACACCTTC. It translates to CASSLDVLRTGKHGYTF.